This T cell receptor beta chain emerged from a study of cytomegalovirus exposure and HLA in healthy donors. Findings and caveats of the study: Later analysis indicated greater clonal expansion among HLA-associated TCR beta chains than among equally common other chains.

Each donor was healthy, and each was a bone marrow donor. Regarding this clone: No antigen is known for it.

PCR employed 60 Vbeta and 13 Jbeta primers. Only in-frame clones appear in the TCRdb table, and some are missing; sequencing was by immunoSEQ multiplex PCR. The sample records more than 150,000 clones, 70% to 80% being singletons. The CDR3 is 13 residues long. The V gene's germline CDR1 is SGDLS and CDR2 YYNGEE. Trimming removed 0 bases from V and 9 bases from J, with 10 bases in between. The V call is TRBV9, the J call TRBJ2-1, with D perhaps TRBD2 (5 bases). Sequenced: PBMCs. This clonotype originated in a man aged 18 to 29 in good health and CMV-seronegative. The CDR3 DNA follows: TGTGCCAGCAGCGTAGGGGGAGCGGTTGAGCAGTTCTTC. It encodes CASSVGGAVEQFF.